This TCR beta chain was observed in a study of cytomegalovirus exposure and HLA in healthy donors. Germline CDR1 is LNHDA and CDR2 is SQIVND (reference sequence). With V trimmed by 1 base and J by 0 bases, 18 bases remained unmatched. There are 20 residues in the CDR3. With 60 Vbeta and 13 Jbeta primers, the PCR was carried out. Libraries were prepared by immunoSEQ multiplex PCR; TCRdb keeps only in-frame clonotypes and omits some of them. Among around 190,000 clones listed, around 77% were seen once. Study-level points and caveats: According to the study, roughly 160 TCR beta chains were cytomegalovirus-associated. Later on, an analysis found that several of the most significant clusters appeared to be linked to common viral pathogens, which included parvovirus B19.

The donors (healthy individuals) were bone marrow donors. With respect to this clone: Its antigen is not known.

This receptor was obtained from a woman aged 30 to 39 in good health and CMV-seronegative. The chain couples TRBV19 to TRBJ2-7; 7 bases fit TRBD2. The material sequenced was PBMCs. CDR3 sequence reads: CASSIGGSGGLTSLSYEQYF. The CDR3 nucleotides read TGTGCCAGTAGTATAGGCGGCTCGGGAGGTCTAACTTCCCTCTCCTACGAGCAGTACTTC.